The sequence of this T cell receptor (beta chain) was determined in a study of CD8 T cells in ankylosing spondylitis. Findings and limits, study-wide: Matched ankylosing spondylitis synovial fluid reportedly contained a significantly enriched population of disease-linked clones. Seemingly distinctive of ankylosing spondylitis blood was a TCR beta motif formed by eight highly homologous variants. The disease-linked clones had a CD8+ phenotype and low blood frequencies. Some of the motif variants had earlier been found in reactive arthritis patients' fluid and blood.

The CDR3 sequence is 17 residues long. V was shortened by 0 bases and J by 4 bases, with 18 bases between the two germline ends. Looked up from germline, CDR1 is LGHNA and CDR2 is YNFKEQ. TCR beta libraries were made by quantitative 5'-RACE with molecular barcodes. TCRdb reanalysed the 5' RACE reads using MiXCR and keeps one entry per CDR3 protein. This sample has around 490,000 distinct CDR3 sequences, with less than 6% found just once. Ten or more counts support this clonotype. The antigen remains undetermined. Input material: blood, either unsorted or a sorted T cell fraction (not recorded which). This clonotype was sampled from a male donor with ankylosing spondylitis. The chain links TRBV4-2 to TRBJ1-2; D perhaps matches TRBD1 (5 bases). CDR3 sequence: CASSQDELGDLRYGYTF. CDR3 bases: TGTGCCAGCAGCCAAGATGAATTAGGGGACCTCCGCTATGGCTACACCTTC.